This T cell receptor (beta chain) came from a study of blood T cells in healthy people across ages (dated by TCRdb to 2014 to 2015). Broadly, across the study: In model experiments, template switching captured roughly one uniquely barcoded TCR beta cDNA molecule for every two T cells. To track age-related changes in TCR beta repertoire diversity, the study relied on deep sequencing normalized with unique cDNA molecular identifiers. Four age groups were formed from the donors: young (average roughly 15 years), middle-aged (just under 40), aged (roughly 59) and long-lived (approximately 80). Donors of different ages were randomly distributed across sequencing lanes to avoid experimental bias. For two donors (one aged 18 to 30 and one aged 80 or older), the study analyzed two additional independent replicas of 1 million unique cDNA reads from the same blood draw.

Systemically healthy Caucasian individuals from Russia, 35 to 50 in total and aged about 6 to 95 years, were included as donors. Each donor gave 8 to 10 milliliters of peripheral blood, drawn into EDTA-treated Vacutainer tubes. Ficoll-Paque density-gradient centrifugation was used to isolate PBMCs, with at least 6.5 million per sample. Total RNA, at least 6 micrograms per sample, was extracted from PBMCs with Trizol reagent. For every donor, an aliquot of PBMCs went through flow cytometry to measure the percentages of naive CD45RAhigh/CD27high T cells. General study outcomes and caveats: As age increased, observed TCR beta diversity per million T cells dropped in a roughly linear way, and a significant reduction was already evident by age about 40. Compared with the aged group, the long-lived group had more naive CD4+ T cells, fewer expanded clones and increased TCR diversity, a pattern suggesting age selection. The percentage of naive T cells measured by flow cytometry correlated strongly with observed TCR beta diversity. Donor CMV infection status was unknown, potentially confounding age-related changes in expanded clonotypes. Bulk unsorted PBMC profiling prevented conclusive comparison of naive and antigen-experienced compartments. Total diversity estimates from one million sequenced T cells were considered lower bounds and underestimates.

On this clonotype itself: The clone's antigen remains unknown. Since a much larger clone is just one base distant, this may be a read error.

The CDR3 runs 16 residues from the cysteine to the phenylalanine. CDR3 DNA is the only sequence kept; it has 48 bases, read in frame from the first base. According to the germline V gene, CDR1 reads KGHDR and CDR2 reads SFDVKD. Libraries were prepared through 5' RACE. For sequencing, an Illumina HiSeq 2500 was employed. A second PCR of roughly 7 to 11 cycles was performed with a sample-barcoded 5' primer and a J-beta primer mix. Each TCR beta cDNA molecule received a unique molecular identifier from a template-switch 5' adaptor carrying 12 random nucleotides. At least 3 million CDR3-containing paired-end reads were obtained from each sample. The Mint cDNA synthesis kit, primed by a TRBC-specific oligonucleotide, was used to synthesize first-strand cDNA from all RNA. After uracil-DNA glycosylase treatment, a first 18-cycle PCR used universal primers M1SS and BC2_uni_R on all cDNA. On the authors' methods: For normalization, 1 million high-quality reads, each with a distinct molecular identifier, were randomly selected from each sample. Reads sharing molecular identifiers were discarded rather than binned into consensus sequences. CDR3 identification, clonotype clustering and error correction used MiTCR with a Q25 quality threshold and the strictest error-elimination algorithm. A nonparametric unseen species model with Euler transformation was used to estimate a lower bound on total TCR beta diversity. TCRdb took the public reads, trimmed them with fastp at Q25, ran MiXCR for clone calling and kept in-frame beta chains. Under each unique CDR3 protein, matching rows form one entry showing the most common genes and DNA. TCRdb's processing, not the authors' own work, is the source of the V and J calls. This sample is represented by some 1.7 million distinct CDR3 sequences; roughly 30% of them were singletons. Of the sample, 7.7% is held by the ten largest clones.

In this chain, TRBV24-1 is recombined with TRBJ2-1; TRBD1 agrees with 11 junctional bases. Near its end, the DNA agrees better with TRBJ2-7, so the J call may be wrong. This TCR derives from a woman aged 25-40 years in good health. The sequencing input was blood. The nucleotide sequence reads TGTGCCACCAGTGAACACGGACAGGGGGCTTCCAATGAGCAGTACTTC. Its protein product is CATSEHGQGASNEQYF.